The present TCR beta chain was sequenced within a study of T cells in Graves' hyperthyroidism and ophthalmopathy. Study-wide context: At initial diagnosis, before any treatment had begun, peripheral blood was obtained. Broader study findings: Blood also carried most thyroid clonotypes expanded above 0.001.

Germline lookup yields CDR1 SGHTA and CDR2 FQGNSA. This CDR3 comprises 15 residues. V lost 5 bases, J lost 2 bases, and 1 base stayed unmatched. This clonotype was detected many times. No antigen is known for it. The TCR beta CDR3 regions underwent amplification using RNA transcripts as the source. Using the HTBI primer set, a first-round RT-PCR was run on the TCR CDR3. TCRdb re-derived calls from the multiplex PCR reads in MiXCR, one entry per CDR3 protein. The sample has more than 300,000 distinct CDR3 sequences; less than 20% are singletons. Sequencing was performed on blood. The receptor comes from a man aged 18 to 35 with Graves' ophthalmopathy. The rearrangement links TRBV7-2 to TRBJ1-6; 9 nucleotides line up with TRBD1. The CDR3 bases are TGTGCCAGCAGCGGACAGGGGCCCTATAATTCACCCCTCCACTTT. Protein sequence: CASSGQGPYNSPLHF.